These 14 T cell receptor beta chains originate from one sample sequenced in a study of CD8 T cells in ankylosing spondylitis (dated by TCRdb to about 2017). Broader findings and caveats from the paper: A TCR beta motif made up of 7 to 9 highly homologous amino acid variants appeared to be characteristic of blood from ankylosing spondylitis patients.

To prepare the library, 5' RACE was applied. Sequencer: Illumina HiSeq 2500. Clones were called with MiXCR by TCRdb after fastp trimmed the public reads at Q25, and only in-frame beta chains were retained. One record per CDR3 amino acid sequence lists the most common genes and DNA. The sample yields under 550,000 distinct CDR3 sequences; about 25% were counted once. The ten top clones hold over 0.8% of the sample. These receptors have no known antigen. Sequenced sample: blood, either unsorted or a sorted T cell fraction (not recorded which). All receptors derive from a male donor with ankylosing spondylitis.

There are a few counts of this clonotype. The J gene is TRBJ1-5, the V gene TRBV7-9; maybe TRBD1 (6 bases). V lost 6 bases, J lost 6 bases, and 21 bases lay in between. Germline lookup yields CDR1 SEHNR and CDR2 FQNEAQ (reference sequence). This CDR3 has 16 amino acids. CDR3 sequence (DNA): TGTGCCAGCAGTTTCGAATCTGGACAGCCTGCTCAGCCCCAGCATTTT. Its protein product is CASSFESGQPAQPQHF.

Ten or more counts support this clonotype. The rearrangement joins TRBV5-1 to TRBJ2-7, with unresolved D. V lost 4 bases, J lost 6 bases, and 11 bases lay in between. Per the germline V gene, CDR1 is SGHRS and CDR2 is YFSETQ. This CDR3 is built from 12 residues. CDR3 coding DNA: TGCGCCAGCAGCCCGGTTGGTGCCGAGCAGTACTTC. Translation: CASSPVGAEQYF.

CDR3 sequence: CASSLDPRTYGRAFKTQYF. As DNA, the CDR3 is TGTGCCAGCAGTTTAGATCCACGAACCTACGGGAGGGCCTTTAAGACCCAGTACTTC. The chain joins TRBV12-3 or TRBV12-4 to TRBJ2-5, with 8 bases fitting TRBD2. V shed 1 base, J shed 6 bases, and the junction held 19 bases outside the gene matches. This CDR3 is 19 amino acids long.

In this sample, this clonotype turned up a few times. This chain connects TRBV20-1 to TRBJ2-7, with TRBD1 matching 10 bases. Germline V gene data show CDR1 as DFQATT and CDR2 as SNEGSKA (reference sequence). CDR3 length: 14 residues. This chain's CDR3 is CSLKSGQGAYEQYF. CDR3 sequence (DNA): TGCAGCCTCAAAAGCGGACAGGGGGCCTACGAGCAGTACTTC.

This sequence joins TRBV24-1 and TRBJ2-1; 9 bases align to TRBD1. The CDR3 is made up of 16 amino acids. V trimming: 3 bases; J trimming: 4 bases; junction bases outside the gene matches: 6. The germline V gene encodes CDR1 KGHDR and CDR2 SFDVKD. The CDR3 loop reads CATSDKWGQGYNEQFF. CDR3 DNA sequence: TGTGCCACCAGTGATAAGTGGGGACAGGGTTACAATGAGCAGTTCTTC.

There are a few counts of this clonotype. The V call is TRBV9, the J call TRBJ2-1; TRBD1 matches at 7 bases. Trimming cost V 4 bases and J 5 bases; bases outside gene matches: 6. CDR1 is SGDLS, CDR2 YYNGEE, per germline. The CDR3 is made up of 14 amino acids. The CDR3 here is CASSTGQVNNEQFF. The DNA for the CDR3 is TGTGCCAGCAGCACCGGACAGGTTAACAATGAGCAGTTCTTC.

V is TRBV12-3 or TRBV12-4 and J is TRBJ1-1, with 7 bases fitting TRBD1. CDR3 length: 15 residues. J was trimmed by 1 base and V by 7 bases; bases with no gene match: 9. The CDR3 nucleotides read TGTGCCAGCATTCCGGGGGGGGACAGGAACACTGAAGCTTTCTTT. As protein: CASIPGGDRNTEAFF.

The V gene is TRBV28, the J gene TRBJ2-2, with 10 bases identical to TRBD2. CDR1 is MDHEN, CDR2 SYDVKM, per germline. The CDR3 runs to 15 residues. The J segment lost 8 bases and the V segment lost 5 bases, leaving 8 bases of the junction unmatched. The CDR3 DNA sequence: TGTGCCAGCAGTGTCACTAGCGGGACATTAGGGGAGCTGTTTTTT. Translation: CASSVTSGTLGELFF.

This clonotype came up a few times. This rearrangement joins TRBV27 to TRBJ1-2, with TRBD1 matching 10 bases. Germline-derived CDR1 and CDR2 are MNHEY and SMNVEV (reference sequence). V was pared by 6 bases and J by 5 bases, with 6 bases of the junction left unmatched. The CDR3 is made up of 14 amino acids. The CDR3 protein is CASRRDRGLYGYTF. As DNA, the CDR3 is TGTGCCAGCAGACGGGACAGGGGCTTGTATGGCTACACCTTC.

This clonotype has only a few counts. The chain recombines TRBV9 with TRBJ1-2; D is undetermined. CDR3 length: 13 amino acids. Germline V lookup: CDR1 SGDLS, CDR2 YYNGEE. Trimming took off 3 bases at V and 4 bases at J, with 10 bases between the two ends. CDR3 sequence (DNA): TGTGCCAGCAGCGCGGGCCTCGGCTATGGCTACACCTTC. Its protein product is CASSAGLGYGYTF.

This clonotype is labeled medium-sized. V gene TRBV20-1 combines with J gene TRBJ2-1; TRBD2 agrees at 11 bases. CDR1 and CDR2 from the germline V gene are DFQATT and SNEGSKA (reference sequence). After removal of 2 bases from V and 4 bases from J, the junction contained 1 base not matched to a gene. The CDR3 is 14 amino acids. The DNA of the CDR3 is TGCAGTGCTAGATTAGCGGGAGGGTACAATGAGCAGTTCTTC. Its translation: CSARLAGGYNEQFF.

The chain uses TRBV7-9 and TRBJ1-5; D gene unclear. The V end was cut by 3 bases, the J end by 10 bases, with 10 bases between. The CDR3 extends over 12 amino acids. Germline CDR1 is SEHNR and CDR2 is FQNEAQ (reference sequence). CDR3 bases: TGTGCCAGCAGCTTCGCATCAGAACCCCAGCATTTT. As protein: CASSFASEPQHF.

The rearrangement uses TRBV12-3 or TRBV12-4 and TRBJ1-4; no firm D call. Trimming shortened V by 6 bases and J by 8 bases, and 16 bases separated the two germline ends. There are 14 residues in the CDR3. CDR3 region: CASSLNSLGEKLFF. The CDR3 DNA reads as TGTGCCAGCAGCCTCAACTCGCTGGGAGAAAAACTGTTTTTT.

In its sample, this clonotype was seen a few times. The chain carries TRBV4-1 and TRBJ2-1; 8 bases line up with TRBD2. From germline, CDR1 is MGHRA and CDR2 YSYEKL. V lost 1 base, J lost 6 bases, and 11 bases stayed unmatched. The length of the CDR3 is 17 residues. CDR3 nucleotide sequence: TGCGCCAGCAGCCAAGGAGGATCGGGAGGGCCAGGCAATGAGCAGTTCTTC. Its protein product is CASSQGGSGGPGNEQFF.